Listed below are T cell receptor beta chains from one sample, sequenced in a study of shared clonotypes between healthy human individuals. Data came from immunoSEQ multiplex PCR; TCRdb stores just in-frame clones and leaves some out. The table includes millions of clones, about 95% detected once. Sequenced input: naive CD8+ T cells sorted from blood. The receptors were gathered from a man between 18 and 29 years old in good health. CDR3s include the opening cysteine and the closing phenylalanine or tryptophan. D genes are given only for firm matches. The listing skips clone size in some rows; elsewhere it reads once, few, many or a size class.

j_call,d_call,clone_size,v_call,cdr3_aa,cdr3_nt
TRBJ1-1,-,-,TRBV5-6,CASSQIGVADAFF,TGTGCCAGCAGCCAAATCGGGGTGGCGGACGCTTTCTTT
TRBJ2-6,-,-,TRBV7-9,CASSLVKGAGANVLTF,TGTGCCAGCAGCTTAGTGAAGGGGGCTGGGGCCAACGTCCTGACTTTC
TRBJ2-7,TRBD1,-,TRBV4-1,CASSLQGTGAYEQYF,TGCGCCAGCAGCCTCCAAGGGACAGGGGCCTACGAGCAGTACTTC
TRBJ2-7,-,once,TRBV7-8,CASSLATGFHEQYF,TGTGCCAGCAGCTTAGCTACAGGGTTCCACGAGCAGTACTTC
TRBJ2-7,TRBD2,-,TRBV7-2,CASSLELGLAGPYEQYF,TGTGCCAGCAGCTTAGAATTAGGACTAGCGGGGCCTTACGAGCAGTACTTC
TRBJ1-1,-,-,TRBV5-1,CASSLSPGWGLVDTEAFF,TGCGCCAGCAGCTTATCCCCGGGATGGGGGCTAGTTGACACTGAAGCTTTCTTT
TRBJ2-7,TRBD1,-,TRBV11-2,CASQRGPTYEQYF,TGTGCCAGCCAGAGGGGGCCGACCTACGAGCAGTACTTC
TRBJ2-7,-,-,TRBV10-1,CASSDPGQSYEQYF,TGCGCCAGCAGTGACCCCGGACAGTCCTACGAGCAGTACTTC
TRBJ2-5,-,once,TRBV7-9,CASSPTLGETQYF,TGTGCCAGCAGCCCAACCCTGGGGGAGACCCAGTACTTC
TRBJ1-2,TRBD1,-,TRBV19,CASKGTVNYGYTF,TGTGCCAGTAAGGGGACAGTTAACTATGGCTACACCTTC
TRBJ2-5,-,-,TRBV6-5,CASSYSHGMGEETQYF,TGTGCCAGCAGTTACTCGCACGGGATGGGGGAAGAGACCCAGTACTTC
TRBJ2-1,-,-,TRBV9,CASSDIRPSSEQFF,TGTGCCAGCAGCGATATCCGCCCGTCAAGCGAGCAGTTCTTC
TRBJ1-5,-,-,TRBV2,CASSDTVNQPQHF,TGTGCCAGCAGTGACACGGTCAATCAGCCCCAGCATTTT
TRBJ1-2,-,-,TRBV30,CAWSVPHLEEGDGYTF,TGTGCCTGGAGTGTACCCCATTTGGAGGAAGGAGATGGCTACACCTTC
TRBJ1-2,-,-,TRBV6-1,CASSDTLERFYYGYTF,TGTGCCAGCAGTGATACATTAGAGAGGTTCTACTATGGCTACACCTTC
TRBJ1-2,-,-,TRBV4-1,CASSQGLSYGYTF,TGCGCCAGCAGCCAAGGGCTGAGCTATGGCTACACCTTC
TRBJ1-4,-,-,TRBV15,CATSRGRLDEKLFF,TGTGCCACCAGCAGAGGTCGTTTGGATGAAAAACTGTTTTTT
TRBJ2-1,TRBD2,-,TRBV5-8,CASSPGTTYNEQFF,TGTGCCAGCAGCCCAGGGACTACTTACAATGAGCAGTTCTTC
TRBJ1-1,TRBD1,-,TRBV7-9,CASSRDSTEAFF,TGTGCCAGCAGCCGGGACAGCACTGAAGCTTTCTTT
TRBJ2-1,TRBD1,once,TRBV29-1,CSATGGEVYNEQFF,TGCAGCGCCACAGGGGGCGAAGTCTACAATGAGCAGTTCTTC
TRBJ1-1,-,-,TRBV27,CASIGGRTEAFF,TGTGCCAGCATAGGCGGTCGCACTGAAGCTTTCTTT
TRBJ2-1,TRBD2,few,TRBV2,CASSAGLAGIGEQFF,TGTGCCAGCAGTGCGGGACTAGCGGGGATCGGTGAGCAGTTCTTC
TRBJ1-2,TRBD1,-,TRBV30,CAWSADGDRNYGYTF,TGTGCCTGGAGTGCCGATGGGGACAGAAACTATGGCTACACCTTC